This T cell receptor beta chain was sequenced in a study of T cells after yellow fever vaccination. The TCR cDNA carried a universal primer site and UMIs from 5'RACE template switching. Each CDR3 protein gets one entry after TCRdb re-called the 5' RACE reads with MiXCR. The sample holds about 99,000 distinct CDR3 sequences, 4.5% to 6% seen once. The table lists this clonotype with a few counts. Its target is not known. The CDR3 consists of 14 residues. V shed 6 bases and J 8 bases; nucleotides not matched to a gene: 9. Overall study findings and caveats: The CD4 compartment and the CD8 compartment contained a small share of clonotypes in common. The secondary response peaked faster, at day 5 versus 15, but was weaker. Abundant contaminating clonotypes from the bulk population could appear in FACS-sorted repertoires.

This clonotype originated in a man aged 18 to 35 who received the YFV17D yellow fever vaccine. The sample consisted of CD8+ T cells sorted from PBMCs, taken 10 days after the yellow fever booster vaccination. The chain joins TRBV12-3 or TRBV12-4 to TRBJ2-1; 8 nucleotides agree with TRBD2. CDR3 amino acids: CASRSGLEFHEQFF. Written as DNA, the CDR3 is TGTGCCAGCAGATCGGGACTAGAGTTCCATGAGCAGTTCTTC.